Following are 32 T cell receptor beta chains from one sample sequenced in a study of blood T cell repertoires in COVID-19. The protocol was immunoSEQ multiplex PCR, while the TCRdb copy is restricted to in-frame clones and leaves out a portion. The table has 130,000 to 150,000 clones, around 89% seen once. Specimen: PBMCs or T cells enriched from blood (not recorded which). These receptors all stem from a woman in her 30s with acute COVID-19.

V usage is TRBV5-1 and J usage is TRBJ2-1, with 8 nucleotides matching TRBD1. This CDR3 is 14 amino acids long. Trimming took 1 base from V and 5 from J; bases not matched to a gene: 2. Per germline, CDR1 SGHRS and CDR2 YFSETQ. The CDR3 DNA follows: TGCGCCAGCAGCTTGACAGGGGGGAACAATGAGCAGTTCTTC. It encodes CASSLTGGNNEQFF.

This sequence joins TRBV10-2 and TRBJ2-7, with D perhaps TRBD2 (5 bases). The CDR3 length is 14 residues. The germline CDR1 and CDR2 sequences are WSHSY and SAAADI. Trimming removed 5 bases from V and 4 bases from J, with 15 bases in between. The CDR3 reads CASSNGKYRYEQYF. The CDR3 coding sequence is TGCGCCAGCAGTAACGGGAAATATCGATACGAGCAGTACTTC.

This clone appeared once. The chain has TRBV6-1 and TRBJ2-6; perhaps TRBD1 as D (5 bases). The CDR3 loop spans 19 amino acids. V lost 2 bases, J lost 0 bases, and 17 bases lay in between. CDR1 is MNHNS, CDR2 SASEGT, per germline. The CDR3 nucleotides are TGTGCCAGCAGTGAAATCTCACAGGCGTATAGCTCTGGGGCCAACGTCCTGACTTTC. Protein: CASSEISQAYSSGANVLTF.

The CDR3 region has the DNA TGTGCCAGCAGCCCAGACAGGGGTAACTATGGCTACACCTTC. It is translated as CASSPDRGNYGYTF. The V and J genes are TRBV5-4 and TRBJ1-2; 8 bases are a match to TRBD1. Germline CDR1 and CDR2: SGHNT and YYREEE (reference sequence). The trim removed 4 bases at V and 1 base at J, leaving 3 bases unmatched. CDR3 length equals 14 residues.

The CDR3 is CASSMGIVSAGAFF. The CDR3 DNA follows: TGTGCCAGTAGTATGGGTATTGTGTCCGCGGGGGCTTTCTTT. This sequence joins TRBV19 and TRBJ1-1, with D uncertain. The V end was cut by 3 bases, the J end by 11 bases, with 19 bases between. The CDR3 consists of 14 residues. From germline, CDR1 is LNHDA and CDR2 SQIVND (reference sequence).

V usage is TRBV6-2 or TRBV6-3 and J usage is TRBJ2-7, with D tentatively TRBD1 (5 bases). Germline V CDR1 and CDR2: MNHEY, SVGEGT. V lost 5 bases to trimming and J lost 3 bases, with 11 bases between them. The CDR3 length is 13 residues. CDR3 in DNA: TGTGCCAGCAGTGGACAACTCAACTACGAGCAGTACTTC. Protein sequence: CASSGQLNYEQYF.

The chain couples TRBV5-1 to TRBJ2-7, with 12 bases identical to TRBD2. Germline V gives CDR1 SGHRS, CDR2 YFSETQ. CDR3 length: 16 amino acids. With V trimmed by 3 bases and J by 11 bases, 15 bases remained unmatched. As DNA, the CDR3 is TGCGCCAGCAGCTCCGGCCCCGGGACTAGCGGGTCTAAGGAGTACTTC. Translated: CASSSGPGTSGSKEYF.

By proportion, this clone is medium-sized (0.01 to 0.1%). This chain's CDR3 is CASSPEGDGSNQPQHF. The CDR3 region has the DNA TGTGCCAGCAGTCCCGAGGGGGATGGGAGCAATCAGCCCCAGCATTTT. This sequence joins TRBV6-2 or TRBV6-3 and TRBJ1-5, with D perhaps matching TRBD1 (6 bases). The CDR3 totals 16 residues. Trimming stripped 5 bases from V and 1 base from J, with 15 bases between. CDR1 and CDR2 (germline): MNHEY, SVGEGT.

The CDR3 protein is CASSSYRGGGYTF. The CDR3 nucleotides are TGTGCCAGCAGTTCCTACAGGGGAGGCGGCTACACCTTC. This rearrangement joins TRBV6-2 or TRBV6-3 to TRBJ1-2, with TRBD1 matching over 7 bases. This CDR3 is 13 amino acids long. After removal of 4 bases from V and 8 bases from J, the junction contained 7 bases not matched to a gene. Germline CDR1 MNHEY, CDR2 SVGEGT.

The rearrangement joins TRBV10-2 to TRBJ1-2; no reliable D call. The CDR3 consists of 14 residues. V lost 0 bases, J lost 4 bases, and 9 bases lay in between. Germline CDR1 and CDR2: WSHSY and SAAADI. The DNA of the CDR3 is TGCGCCAGCAGTGAGTCCGCGGACTCCTATGGCTACACCTTC. Translation: CASSESADSYGYTF.

This clone was picked up a small number of times. The CDR3 reads CASSLQGQNTEAFF. The CDR3 DNA reads as TGTGCCAGCAGCTTGCAGGGGCAGAACACTGAAGCTTTCTTT. This rearrangement joins TRBV5-5 to TRBJ1-1; possible D gene TRBD1, 6 bases. V shed 1 base and J shed 1 base, with 8 bases lying between them. The CDR3 loop spans 14 amino acids. Per germline, CDR1 SGHKS and CDR2 YYEKEE (reference sequence).

CDR3 bases: TGTGCCAGCAGCCAAACAACCGGGACAGGAAACACTGAAGCTTTCTTT. This gives the protein CASSQTTGTGNTEAFF. The chain combines TRBV4-2 with TRBJ1-1; 8 positions agree with TRBD1. This CDR3 comprises 16 residues. Germline V gives CDR1 LGHNA, CDR2 YNFKEQ. V lost 2 bases to trimming and J lost 2 bases; unmatched junction nucleotides: 7.

The V call is TRBV6-5, the J call TRBJ2-7, with D perhaps TRBD1 (5 bases). Trimming took off 6 bases at V and 0 bases at J, with 12 bases between the two ends. The CDR3 totals 14 residues. CDR1 and CDR2 (germline): MNHEY, SVGAGI. CDR3 sequence reads: CASRYDSTSYEQYF. CDR3 nucleotides: TGTGCCAGCAGATACGACAGTACCTCCTACGAGCAGTACTTC.

CDR3 sequence reads: CASSPTGDRGENEKLFF. The CDR3 DNA is TGTGCCAGCAGCCCAACGGGGGACAGGGGGGAGAATGAAAAACTGTTTTTT. The chain recombines TRBV7-9 with TRBJ1-4; 11 nucleotides agree with TRBD1. Germline V CDR1 and CDR2: SEHNR, FQNEAQ (reference sequence). V lost 5 bases and J lost 5; bases outside the gene matches: 10. The CDR3 extends over 17 amino acids.

This sequence joins TRBV30 and TRBJ2-2, with 11 bases matching TRBD2. In germline, CDR1 is GTSNPN, CDR2 SVGIG (reference sequence). This CDR3 has 16 amino acids. V lost 3 bases to trimming and J lost 4 bases; unmatched junction nucleotides: 7. The chain's CDR3 is CAWSELAGGGTGELFF. The CDR3 DNA follows: TGTGCCTGGAGCGAGCTAGCGGGAGGAGGCACCGGGGAGCTGTTTTTT.

To note about this clone: The junction does not match germline at one end; this may be a read error. The chain is built from TRBV5-1 and TRBJ1-6; D gene ambiguous. The CDR3 extends over 14 amino acids. Germline CDR1 and CDR2: SGHRS and YFSETQ. The CDR3 region has the DNA TGCGCCAGCAGCTTGAACCCAACGGAGCGGGTGACCTACTTT. Amino acids: CASSLNPTERVTYF. Looking up the rest from reference TRBV5-1 and TRBJ1-6 gives the full variable domain: KAGVTQTPRYLIKTRGQQVTLSCSPISGHRSVSWYQQTPGQGLQFLFEYFSETQRNKGNFPGRFSGRQFSNSRSEMNVSTLELGDSALYLCASSLNPTERVTYFGNGTRLTVT.

The chain couples TRBV20-1 to TRBJ2-1, with 10 nucleotides matching TRBD1. CDR1 DFQATT and CDR2 SNEGSKA come from the germline V gene (reference sequence). CDR3 size: 11 residues. Here the CDR3 reads CTGQGGNEQFF. DNA for the CDR3: TGCACCGGACAGGGGGGGAATGAGCAGTTCTTC.

The V gene is TRBV13, the J gene TRBJ2-5; TRBD2 is a possible D gene (6 bases). The V and J ends lost 0 bases and 4 bases respectively, with 12 bases between them. The germline V gene has CDR1 PRHDT and CDR2 FYEKMQ (reference sequence). The CDR3 consists of 15 residues. The CDR3 loop is CASSLGASGPETQYF. As DNA, the CDR3 is TGTGCCAGCAGCTTAGGAGCGAGCGGGCCAGAGACCCAGTACTTC.

J is TRBJ2-7 and V is TRBV12-3 or TRBV12-4, with D perhaps matching TRBD1 (6 bases). The CDR3 has 13 residues. The ends were cut back, 6 bases at V and 6 bases at J, with 15 bases in the middle. CDR3 sequence reads: CASRGDTIREQYF. As DNA, the CDR3 is TGTGCCAGCAGGGGGGACACCATCCGCGAGCAGTACTTC.

The rearrangement uses TRBV27 and TRBJ1-5; no clear D gene. With 6 bases removed from V and 3 bases from J, the gap between germline ends came to 6 bases. CDR1 and CDR2 (germline): MNHEY, SMNVEV (reference sequence). This CDR3 has 12 residues. CDR3 DNA sequence: TGTGCCAGCAGGGGCTCCAATCAGCCCCAGCATTTT. Translated: CASRGSNQPQHF.

This chain uses TRBV2 with TRBJ2-5; 10 nucleotides line up with TRBD1. The CDR3 spans 17 residues. The V gene end was trimmed by 1 base and the J gene end by 7 bases; junction bases not matched to a gene: 12. Looked up from germline, CDR1 is SNHLY and CDR2 is FYNNEI. In DNA form, the CDR3 reads TGTGCCAGCAGTGAAGAGGGGACAGGGGTAACCCTGGGGACCCAGTACTTC. Translation gives CASSEEGTGVTLGTQYF.

V usage is TRBV11-2 and J usage is TRBJ2-3, with D unclear. V was pared by 5 bases and J by 2 bases, with 14 bases between. Germline CDR1 SGHAT, CDR2 FQNNGV. This CDR3 spans 15 amino acids. The CDR3 here is CASSPQMIITDTQYF. In DNA, the CDR3 is TGTGCCAGCAGCCCCCAGATGATAATCACAGATACGCAGTATTTT.

The chain uses TRBV11-2 and TRBJ2-5; D possibly corresponds to TRBD2 (6 bases). V lost 3 bases to trimming and J lost 5 bases, with 13 bases between them. This CDR3 contains 14 residues. CDR1 SGHAT and CDR2 FQNNGV come from the germline V gene. CDR3: CASSFSGGGETQYF. CDR3 in DNA: TGTGCCAGCAGCTTTTCTGGTGGGGGGGAGACCCAGTACTTC.

This clone occurred a few times. V usage is TRBV19 and J usage is TRBJ1-6; D is unclear. This CDR3 region has 18 residues. The germline V gene has CDR1 LNHDA and CDR2 SQIVND (reference sequence). The ends were cut back, 9 bases at V and 3 bases at J, with 24 bases in the middle. The DNA of the CDR3 is TGTGCCAGACTCCCCGAGGGCAGAGCTGGGGTCTATAATTCACCCCTCCACTTT. Its translation: CARLPEGRAGVYNSPLHF.

The V and J genes are TRBV5-1 and TRBJ2-5; D may be TRBD2 (5 bases). This CDR3 has 14 amino acids. Germline V CDR1 and CDR2: SGHRS, YFSETQ. Trimming cost V 0 bases and J 4 bases, with 10 bases left between them. CDR3 protein: CASSLANGLETQYF. The CDR3 region has the DNA TGCGCCAGCAGCTTGGCCAATGGACTAGAGACCCAGTACTTC.

The J gene is TRBJ2-5, the V gene TRBV28, with D tentatively TRBD2 (6 bases). The CDR3 spans 15 residues. In germline, CDR1 is MDHEN, CDR2 SYDVKM. V was trimmed by 4 bases and J by 5 bases, leaving 17 bases between them. CDR3 sequence: CASSSAEGFRETQYF. In DNA, the CDR3 is TGTGCCAGCAGTTCAGCGGAGGGTTTTAGGGAGACCCAGTACTTC.

The chain recombines TRBV28 with TRBJ2-3; 9 bases are shared with TRBD1. Looked up from germline, CDR1 is MDHEN and CDR2 is SYDVKM. The CDR3 length is 16 residues. V gave up 4 bases and J gave up 4 bases; unmatched junction bases: 9. CDR3 protein: CASSSRDRVNPDTQYF. In DNA, the CDR3 is TGTGCCAGCAGTTCCAGGGACAGGGTTAACCCAGATACGCAGTATTTT.

The chain recombines TRBV19 with TRBJ2-6, with 7 bases identical to TRBD1. V was pared by 8 bases and J by 0 bases, with 4 bases of the junction left unmatched. The length of the CDR3 is 15 residues. Germline V gene lookup returns CDR1 LNHDA and CDR2 SQIVND (reference sequence). CDR3 nucleotides: TGTGCCAGTTGGGACAGCTACTCTGGGGCCAACGTCCTGACTTTC. It specifies CASWDSYSGANVLTF.

This rearrangement joins TRBV7-9 to TRBJ2-2; 9 positions match TRBD1. V trimming: 5 bases; J trimming: 1 base; junction bases outside the gene matches: 5. CDR1 and CDR2 (germline): SEHNR, FQNEAQ (reference sequence). The CDR3 runs 16 residues. The CDR3 reads CASSQPGQGNTGELFF. The CDR3 nucleotides read TGTGCCAGCAGCCAACCGGGACAGGGGAACACCGGGGAGCTGTTTTTT.

The chain links TRBV5-6 to TRBJ2-1; D ambiguous. The ends were cut back, 0 bases at V and 0 bases at J, with 16 bases in the middle. CDR3 size: 18 residues. The germline CDR1 and CDR2 sequences are SGHDT and YYEEEE. CDR3 DNA sequence: TGTGCCAGCAGCTTGGGCTTATCTAGTAACGCCTCCTACAATGAGCAGTTCTTC. Translating gives CASSLGLSSNASYNEQFF.

The CDR3 protein is CASSQEGPWTGELFF. The CDR3 DNA is TGTGCCAGCAGCCAGGAGGGGCCGTGGACCGGGGAGCTGTTTTTT. The rearrangement uses TRBV3-1 (or the pseudogene TRBV3-2) and TRBJ2-2; the D gene is possibly TRBD2 (6 bases). CDR3 length: 15 residues. Per germline, CDR1 LGHDT and CDR2 YNNKEL (reference sequence). Trimming shortened V by 3 bases and J by 5 bases, and 13 bases separated the two germline ends.

This clone was counted between two and nine times. This chain uses TRBV7-2 with TRBJ2-7; the match to TRBD2 covers 13 bases. The CDR3 spans 15 residues. V shed 5 bases and J 2 bases; nucleotides not matched to a gene: 3. CDR1 and CDR2 (germline): SGHTA, FQGNSA. The CDR3: CASSVLAGGPYEQYF. CDR3 sequence (DNA): TGTGCCAGCAGCGTACTAGCGGGAGGGCCCTACGAGCAGTACTTC.